This T cell receptor (beta chain) was profiled in a study of cytomegalovirus exposure and HLA in healthy donors. Regarding the study as a whole: Later analysis indicated greater clonal expansion among HLA-associated TCR beta chains than among equally common other chains. The classifier, whose performance was assessed in both the original and validation cohorts, reportedly diagnosed cytomegalovirus status with high specificity and sensitivity.

13 Jbeta primers and 60 Vbeta primers were used for the PCR. Repertoires were generated with immunoSEQ multiplex PCR, while TCRdb's copy carries only in-frame clones and drops some. Of some 200,000 clones detected, over 65% appear once; the ten largest clones hold about 0.63%. The CDR3 contains 15 residues. Germline values: CDR1 SNHLY, CDR2 FYNNEI. V lost 7 bases to trimming and J lost 4 bases; unmatched junction nucleotides: 8. On this clone itself: Its target is not known.

The receptor comes from a young man in good health and CMV-seronegative. The rearrangement links TRBV2 to TRBJ2-1; 9 bases match TRBD1. Sequenced material: PBMCs. The CDR3, as DNA: TGTGCCAGCACCGAGGGGACAGGGATATACAATGAGCAGTTCTTC. Its translation is CASTEGTGIYNEQFF.